This T cell receptor (beta chain) was identified in a study of blood T cell repertoires in COVID-19. Turning to the study itself: Samples representing acute and convalescent COVID-19 were sourced from the United States, Italy and Spain. Sources were T cells, B-cell-depleted T cells, or PBMCs; the material itself was cDNA or gDNA.

Profiling relied on immunoSEQ multiplex PCR, and the TCRdb table lists in-frame clones only, not all of them. Seen here are 130,000 to 150,000 clones, approximately 83% observed once, and the top ten hold 3%. This clone was counted only a few times. Per the germline V gene, CDR1 is KGHSH and CDR2 is LQKENI. The CDR3 runs to 17 residues. The junction had 13 bases not matched to a gene; V was cut back by 4 bases and J by 4 bases. The source of this sequence is a woman of 80 years or more with acute or convalescent COVID-19. The sequencing input was peripheral blood. The rearrangement links TRBV18 to TRBJ1-1; the match to TRBD1 covers 9 bases. The CDR3 spells CASSQKSVQGAVTEAFF. CDR3 nucleotide sequence: TGTGCCAGCTCACAAAAATCCGTACAGGGGGCGGTCACTGAAGCTTTCTTT.